Below are 9 T cell receptor beta chains sequenced from a single sample in a study of control samples from healthy donors and cancer patients. Sequencing used immunoSEQ multiplex PCR; TCRdb keeps in-frame clones, though not all of them. The data show about 94,000 clones, about nine tenths seen once. The source material was blood. All receptors derive from a woman younger than 35 in good health.

The chain uses TRBV9 and TRBJ1-2, with TRBD1 as a possible D gene (5 bases). The V gene's germline CDR1 is SGDLS and CDR2 YYNGEE. Trimming removed 4 bases at V and 1 base at J, with 14 bases between. The CDR3 is 15 residues long. CDR3 loop: CASSPEGEYNYGYTF. Here the CDR3 DNA reads TGTGCCAGCAGCCCCGAAGGGGAATATAACTATGGCTACACCTTC.

The V call is TRBV4-1, the J call TRBJ2-7; possibly TRBD1 or TRBD2 for D (5 bases each). Trimming stripped 4 bases from V and 6 bases from J, with 19 bases between. Germline V lookup: CDR1 MGHRA, CDR2 YSYEKL. The CDR3 sequence is 15 residues long. The CDR3 is CASSRGRGRSAEQYF. The DNA for the CDR3 is TGCGCCAGCAGCCGTGGCCGGGGCAGGTCCGCCGAGCAGTACTTC.

This chain connects TRBV5-1 to TRBJ2-7; D unclear. Trimming shortened V by 7 bases and J by 1 base, and 18 bases separated the two germline ends. From germline, CDR1 is SGHRS and CDR2 YFSETQ. The CDR3 totals 15 residues. The CDR3 bases are TGCGCCAGCTGGGTTGGCACAGTAAATTCCTACGAGCAGTACTTC. Residues: CASWVGTVNSYEQYF.

V usage is TRBV6-4 and J usage is TRBJ1-1, with 9 bases lining up with TRBD1. This CDR3 has 16 amino acids. V shed 6 bases and J 1 base; nucleotides not matched to a gene: 9. Per germline, CDR1 MRHNA and CDR2 SNTAGT. CDR3 amino acids: CASSTHRGRGNTEAFF. CDR3 coding DNA: TGTGCCAGCAGCACCCACAGGGGGCGAGGGAACACTGAAGCTTTCTTT.

V and J are TRBV18 and TRBJ2-2; possibly TRBD1 or TRBD2 for D (5 bases each). Germline loops: CDR1 KGHSH, CDR2 LQKENI. Trimming stripped 5 bases from V and 1 base from J, with 11 bases between. This CDR3 contains 15 residues. The CDR3 DNA is TGTGCCAGCTCAGTGGGACCGCTGAACACCGGGGAGCTGTTTTTT. Protein product: CASSVGPLNTGELFF.

The CDR3: CASETLADTQYF. DNA for the CDR3: TGTGCCAGCGAGACCTTAGCAGATACGCAGTATTTT. The V call is TRBV2, the J call TRBJ2-3; D is undetermined. The CDR3 has 12 amino acids. Germline V gene data show CDR1 as SNHLY and CDR2 as FYNNEI. Trimming took 8 bases from V and 4 from J, leaving 10 bases between them.

This chain uses TRBV6-1 with TRBJ1-6, with D uncertain. CDR1 is MNHNS, CDR2 SASEGT, per germline. The CDR3 is made up of 13 amino acids. V shed 2 bases and J shed 7 bases, with 6 bases lying between them. CDR3 amino acids: CASSEMENSPLHF. CDR3 bases: TGTGCCAGCAGTGAAATGGAAAATTCACCCCTCCACTTT.

This clone was counted a single time. The chain employs TRBV23-1 and TRBJ1-2; unclear D gene. TRBV23-1 is labeled an ORF, and its function is uncertain. This CDR3 contains 15 residues. V lost 2 bases and J 3 bases, leaving 13 bases between the germline ends. For the CDR3, the DNA is TGCGCCAGCAGTCAAAACCCCCCTGGGGACTATGGCTACACCTTC. This codes for CASSQNPPGDYGYTF.

The chain recombines TRBV11-2 with TRBJ2-1; perhaps TRBD2 as D (6 bases). Germline values: CDR1 SGHAT, CDR2 FQNNGV. Trimming cost V 5 bases and J 1 base, with 12 bases left between them. CDR3 length: 15 residues. Here the CDR3 reads CASSLSGPSYNEQFF. The DNA for the CDR3 is TGTGCCAGCAGCCTTAGCGGCCCTTCCTACAATGAGCAGTTCTTC.